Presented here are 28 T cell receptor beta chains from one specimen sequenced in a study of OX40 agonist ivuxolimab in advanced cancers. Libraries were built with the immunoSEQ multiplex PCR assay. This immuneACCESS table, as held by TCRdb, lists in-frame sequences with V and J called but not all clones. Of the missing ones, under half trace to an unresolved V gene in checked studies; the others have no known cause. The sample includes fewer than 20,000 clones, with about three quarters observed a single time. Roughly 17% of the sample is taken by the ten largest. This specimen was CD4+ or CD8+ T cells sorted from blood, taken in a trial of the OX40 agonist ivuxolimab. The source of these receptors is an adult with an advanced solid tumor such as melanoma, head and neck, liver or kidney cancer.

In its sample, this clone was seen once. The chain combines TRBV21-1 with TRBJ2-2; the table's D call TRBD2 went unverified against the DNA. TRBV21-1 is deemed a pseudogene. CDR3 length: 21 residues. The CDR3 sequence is CASSKRPPRLAGGPFTGELFF. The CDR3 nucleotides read TGTGCCAGCAGCAAAAGGCCCCCGCGACTAGCGGGAGGGCCGTTTACCGGGGAGCTGTTTTTT.

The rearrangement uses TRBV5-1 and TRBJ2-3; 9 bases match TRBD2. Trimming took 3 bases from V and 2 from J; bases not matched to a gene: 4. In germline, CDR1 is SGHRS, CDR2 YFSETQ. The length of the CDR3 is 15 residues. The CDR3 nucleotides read TGCGCCAGCAGCTCCGTAGCGGGGGTCACAGATACGCAGTATTTT. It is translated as CASSSVAGVTDTQYF.

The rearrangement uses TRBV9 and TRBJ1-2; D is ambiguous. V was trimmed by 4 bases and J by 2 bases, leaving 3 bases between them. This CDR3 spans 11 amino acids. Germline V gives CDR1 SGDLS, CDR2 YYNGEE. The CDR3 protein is CASSSNYGYTF. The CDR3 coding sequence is TGTGCCAGCAGCTCAAACTATGGCTACACCTTC.

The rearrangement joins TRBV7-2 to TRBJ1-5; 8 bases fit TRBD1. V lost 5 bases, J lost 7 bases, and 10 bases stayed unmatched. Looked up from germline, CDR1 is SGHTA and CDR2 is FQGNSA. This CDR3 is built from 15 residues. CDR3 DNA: TGTGCCAGCAGCAAGCAGACAGGGGAAGGCCAGCCCCAGCATTTT. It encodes CASSKQTGEGQPQHF.

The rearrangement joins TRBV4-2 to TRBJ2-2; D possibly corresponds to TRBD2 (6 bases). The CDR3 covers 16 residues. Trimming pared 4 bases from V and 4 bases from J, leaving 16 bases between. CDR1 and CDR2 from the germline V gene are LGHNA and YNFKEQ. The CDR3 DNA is TGTGCCAGCAGCCCGGAGGGAGCCCGGATCACCGGGGAGCTGTTTTTT. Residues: CASSPEGARITGELFF.

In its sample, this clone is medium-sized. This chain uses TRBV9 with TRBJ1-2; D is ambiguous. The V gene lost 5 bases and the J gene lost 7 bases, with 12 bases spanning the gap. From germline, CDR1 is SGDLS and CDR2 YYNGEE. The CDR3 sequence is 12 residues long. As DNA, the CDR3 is TGTGCCAGCAGGCAAGGTGCCGCTGGCTACACCTTC. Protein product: CASRQGAAGYTF.

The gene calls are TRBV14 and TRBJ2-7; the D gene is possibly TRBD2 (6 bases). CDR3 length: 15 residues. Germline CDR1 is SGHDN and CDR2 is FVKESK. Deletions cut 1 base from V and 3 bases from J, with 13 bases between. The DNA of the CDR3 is TGTGCCAGCAGCCAAGTTAATCGGGACTTCTACGAGCAGTACTTC. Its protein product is CASSQVNRDFYEQYF.

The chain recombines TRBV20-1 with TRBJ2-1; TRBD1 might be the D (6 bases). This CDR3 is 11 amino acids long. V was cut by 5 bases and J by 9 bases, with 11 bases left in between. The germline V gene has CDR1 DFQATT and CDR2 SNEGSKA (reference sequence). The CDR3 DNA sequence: TGCAGTGCTCCCCAGGGGTTTGAGCAGTTCTTC. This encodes CSAPQGFEQFF.

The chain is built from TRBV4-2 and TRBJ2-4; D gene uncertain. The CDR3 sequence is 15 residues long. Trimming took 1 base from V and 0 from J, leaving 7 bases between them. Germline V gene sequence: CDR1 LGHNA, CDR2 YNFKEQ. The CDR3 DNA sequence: TGTGCCAGCAGCCAAGTACCTCTAGCCAAAAACATTCAGTACTTC. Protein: CASSQVPLAKNIQYF.

As DNA, the CDR3 is TGTGCCAGCAGCCCCCGGGCGGTAGCGGGTACGAACACCGGGGAGCTGTTTTTT. Amino acids: CASSPRAVAGTNTGELFF. J is TRBJ2-2 and V is TRBV11-2, with 7 bases that match TRBD2. The CDR3 has 18 residues. CDR1 is SGHAT and CDR2 is FQNNGV in the germline V gene. The V gene end was trimmed by 5 bases and the J gene end by 0 bases; junction bases not matched to a gene: 12.

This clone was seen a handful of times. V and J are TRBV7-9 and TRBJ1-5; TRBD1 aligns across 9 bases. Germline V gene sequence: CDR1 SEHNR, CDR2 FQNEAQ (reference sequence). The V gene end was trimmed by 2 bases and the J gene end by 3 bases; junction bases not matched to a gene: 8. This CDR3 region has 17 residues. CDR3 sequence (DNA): TGTGCCAGCAGCTTAAACCCGGGACAGGGTTACAATCAGCCCCAGCATTTT. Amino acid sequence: CASSLNPGQGYNQPQHF.

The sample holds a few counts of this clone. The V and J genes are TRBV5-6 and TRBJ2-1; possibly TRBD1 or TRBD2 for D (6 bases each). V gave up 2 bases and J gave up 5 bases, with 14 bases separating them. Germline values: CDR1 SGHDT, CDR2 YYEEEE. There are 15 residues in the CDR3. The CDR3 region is CASSLRRGPDNEQFF. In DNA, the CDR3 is TGTGCCAGCAGCTTACGTCGGGGGCCGGACAATGAGCAGTTCTTC.

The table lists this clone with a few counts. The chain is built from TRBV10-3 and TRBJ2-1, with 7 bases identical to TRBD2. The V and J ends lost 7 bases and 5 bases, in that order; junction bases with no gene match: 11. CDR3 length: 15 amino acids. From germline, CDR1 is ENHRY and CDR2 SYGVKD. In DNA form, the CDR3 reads TGTGCCATCACTAGCGGAATACAGGATGACAATGAGCAGTTCTTC. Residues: CAITSGIQDDNEQFF.

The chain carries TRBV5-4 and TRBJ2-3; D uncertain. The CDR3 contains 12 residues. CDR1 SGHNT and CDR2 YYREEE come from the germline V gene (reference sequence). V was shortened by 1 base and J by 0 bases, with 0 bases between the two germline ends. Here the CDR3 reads CASSLSTDTQYF. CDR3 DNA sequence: TGTGCCAGCAGCTTGAGCACAGATACGCAGTATTTT.

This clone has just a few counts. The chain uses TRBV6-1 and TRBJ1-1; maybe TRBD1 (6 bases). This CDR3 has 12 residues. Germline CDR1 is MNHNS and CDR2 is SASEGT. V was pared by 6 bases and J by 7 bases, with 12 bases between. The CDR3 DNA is TGTGCCAGCAGACAGGGTGAGGGTGAAGCTTTCTTT. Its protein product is CASRQGEGEAFF.

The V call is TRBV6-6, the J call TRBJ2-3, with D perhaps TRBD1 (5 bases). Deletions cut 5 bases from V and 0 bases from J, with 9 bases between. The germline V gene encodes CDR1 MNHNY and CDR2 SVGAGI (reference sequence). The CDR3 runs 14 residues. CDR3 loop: CASSPDTSTDTQYF. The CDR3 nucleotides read TGTGCCAGCAGTCCGGACACTAGCACAGATACGCAGTATTTT.

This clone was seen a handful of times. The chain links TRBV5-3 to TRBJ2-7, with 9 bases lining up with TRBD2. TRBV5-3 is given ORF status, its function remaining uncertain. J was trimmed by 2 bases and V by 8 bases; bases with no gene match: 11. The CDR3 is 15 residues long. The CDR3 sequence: CASSQEVAGAYEQYF. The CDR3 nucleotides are TGTGCCAGCAGCCAAGAAGTAGCGGGGGCCTACGAGCAGTACTTC.

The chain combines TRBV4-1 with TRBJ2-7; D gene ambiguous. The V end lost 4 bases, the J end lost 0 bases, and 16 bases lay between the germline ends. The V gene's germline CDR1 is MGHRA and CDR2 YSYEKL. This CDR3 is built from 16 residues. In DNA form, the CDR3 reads TGCGCCAGCAGCCCCTCGCCCCTTTGGACCTCCTACGAGCAGTACTTC. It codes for CASSPSPLWTSYEQYF.

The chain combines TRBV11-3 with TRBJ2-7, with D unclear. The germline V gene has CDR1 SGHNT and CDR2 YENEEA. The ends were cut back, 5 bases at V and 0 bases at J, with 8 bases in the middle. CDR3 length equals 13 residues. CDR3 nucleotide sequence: TGTGCCAGCAGCCAGACCCTCTCCTACGAGCAGTACTTC. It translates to CASSQTLSYEQYF.

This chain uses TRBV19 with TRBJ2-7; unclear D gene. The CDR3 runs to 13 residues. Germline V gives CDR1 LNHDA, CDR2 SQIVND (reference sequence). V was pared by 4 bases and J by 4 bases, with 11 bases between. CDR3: CASSSGWGYEQYF. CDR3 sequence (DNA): TGTGCCAGTAGTAGTGGGTGGGGATACGAGCAGTACTTC.

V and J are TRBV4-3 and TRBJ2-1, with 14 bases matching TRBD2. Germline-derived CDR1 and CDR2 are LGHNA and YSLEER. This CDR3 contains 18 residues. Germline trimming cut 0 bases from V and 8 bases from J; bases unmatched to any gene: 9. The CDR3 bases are TGCGCCAGCAGCCAAGATTGGGGACTAGCGGGAGCTGGCGATGAGCAGTTCTTC. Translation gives CASSQDWGLAGAGDEQFF.

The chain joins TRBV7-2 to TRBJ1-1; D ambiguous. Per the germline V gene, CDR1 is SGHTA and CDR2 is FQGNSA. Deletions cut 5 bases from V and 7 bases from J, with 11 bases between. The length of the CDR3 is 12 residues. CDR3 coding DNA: TGTGCCAGCAGCGCCGGGCAGCTTGAAGCTTTCTTT. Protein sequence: CASSAGQLEAFF.

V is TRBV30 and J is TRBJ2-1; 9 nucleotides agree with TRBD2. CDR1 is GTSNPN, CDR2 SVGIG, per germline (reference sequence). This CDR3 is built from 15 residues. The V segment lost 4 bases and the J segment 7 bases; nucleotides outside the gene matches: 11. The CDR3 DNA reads TGTGCCTGGACTACTCGGGCTAGCGGGACTAATGAGCAGTTCTTC. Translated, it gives CAWTTRASGTNEQFF.

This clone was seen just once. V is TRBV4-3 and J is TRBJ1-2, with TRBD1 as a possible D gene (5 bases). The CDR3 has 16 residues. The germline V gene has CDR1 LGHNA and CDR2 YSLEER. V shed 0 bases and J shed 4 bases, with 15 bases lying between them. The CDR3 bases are TGCGCCAGCAGCCAAGACCTCGGCAGGGTTCCCTATGGCTACACCTTC. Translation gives CASSQDLGRVPYGYTF.

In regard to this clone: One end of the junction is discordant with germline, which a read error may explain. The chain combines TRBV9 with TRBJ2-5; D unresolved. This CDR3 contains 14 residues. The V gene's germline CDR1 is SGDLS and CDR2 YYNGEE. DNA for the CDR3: TGTGCCAACAGCCCACGAGCTACACAAGAGACCCAGTACTTC. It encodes CANSPRATQETQYF.

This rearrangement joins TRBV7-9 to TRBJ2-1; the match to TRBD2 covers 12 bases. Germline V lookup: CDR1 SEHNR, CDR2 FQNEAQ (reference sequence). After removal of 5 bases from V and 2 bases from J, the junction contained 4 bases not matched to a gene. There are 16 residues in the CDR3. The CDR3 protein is CASSPTSGRTYNEQFF. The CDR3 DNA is TGTGCCAGCAGCCCAACTAGCGGGAGGACCTACAATGAGCAGTTCTTC.

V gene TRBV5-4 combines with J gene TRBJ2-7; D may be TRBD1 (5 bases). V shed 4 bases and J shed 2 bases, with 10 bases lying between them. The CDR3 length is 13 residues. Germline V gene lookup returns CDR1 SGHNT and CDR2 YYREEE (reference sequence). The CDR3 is CASSGDSAYEQYF. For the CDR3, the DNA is TGTGCCAGCAGCGGAGACAGCGCCTACGAGCAGTACTTC.

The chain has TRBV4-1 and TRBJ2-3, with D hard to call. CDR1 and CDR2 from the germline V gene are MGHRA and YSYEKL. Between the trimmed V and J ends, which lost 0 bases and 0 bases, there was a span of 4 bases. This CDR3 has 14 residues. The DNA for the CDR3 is TGCGCCAGCAGCCAAGACCAGAGCACAGATACGCAGTATTTT. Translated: CASSQDQSTDTQYF.